These 25 T cell receptor beta chains came from one sample sequenced in a study of blood T cell repertoires in COVID-19. Method: immunoSEQ multiplex PCR; TCRdb's copy keeps in-frame clones and lacks some. This table holds roughly 110,000 clones, around 90% found once. The sequenced sample consisted of peripheral blood. The receptors shown here come from a man between 40 and 49 years old with active or convalescent COVID-19.

The V and J genes are TRBV7-9 and TRBJ2-7; D is undetermined. The CDR3 has 14 residues. V lost 1 base, J lost 0 bases, and 7 bases lay in between. Germline lookup yields CDR1 SEHNR and CDR2 FQNEAQ (reference sequence). CDR3: CASSLGAGSYEQYF. The CDR3, as DNA: TGTGCCAGCAGCTTAGGCGCTGGCTCCTACGAGCAGTACTTC. Full variable domain (remainder filled in from reference TRBV7-9 and TRBJ2-7): DTGVSQNPRHKITKRGQNVTFRCDPISEHNRLYWYRQTLGQGPEFLTYFQNEAQLEKSRLLSDRFSAERPKGSFSTLEIQRTEQGDSAMYLCASSLGAGSYEQYFGPGTRLTVT.

The chain combines TRBV18 with TRBJ2-1; 11 bases fit TRBD1. CDR1 and CDR2 (germline): KGHSH, LQKENI. Trimming at V came to 0 bases and at J to 7 bases, leaving 8 bases not matched to a gene. This CDR3 spans 17 amino acids. The CDR3, as DNA: TGTGCCAGCTCACCACCGTTGTCAGGACAGGGGGCGAATGAGCAGTTCTTC. Its protein is CASSPPLSGQGANEQFF.

A single count supports this clone. The chain recombines TRBV27 with TRBJ1-5; a possible D gene is TRBD1 (5 bases). The CDR3 has 13 residues. Germline loops: CDR1 MNHEY, CDR2 SMNVEV (reference sequence). Trimming pared 5 bases from V and 9 bases from J, leaving 14 bases between. The chain's CDR3 is CASSRDSGGPQHF. CDR3 in DNA: TGTGCCAGCAGTCGGGACTCTGGGGGGCCCCAGCATTTT.

The J gene is TRBJ1-2, the V gene TRBV6-5, with 8 bases that match TRBD1. The CDR3 has 13 residues. Unmatched junction bases numbered 6, after V lost 8 bases and J lost 4 bases. The V gene's germline CDR1 is MNHEY and CDR2 SVGAGI. The CDR3 sequence is CASAGQGFYGYTF. The CDR3 nucleotides read TGTGCCAGCGCAGGACAGGGATTCTATGGCTACACCTTC.

This chain uses TRBV12-5 with TRBJ1-2; D perhaps matches TRBD1 (6 bases). In germline, CDR1 is LGHNT, CDR2 FRNRAP. The CDR3 runs to 14 residues. V gave up 3 bases and J gave up 4 bases, with 12 bases separating them. CDR3 loop: CASGFGGPIYGYTF. In nucleotides, the CDR3 is TGTGCTAGTGGTTTCGGGGGGCCCATCTATGGCTACACCTTC.

The chain carries TRBV18 and TRBJ1-6, with 7 bases fitting TRBD1. Unmatched junction bases numbered 4, after V lost 3 bases and J lost 5 bases. Per germline, CDR1 KGHSH and CDR2 LQKENI. This CDR3 region has 15 residues. The DNA for the CDR3 is TGTGCCAGCTCACCTCCGACAGGGAATAATTCACCCCTCCACTTT. This sequence encodes CASSPPTGNNSPLHF.

This clone was found once. The chain carries TRBV7-9 and TRBJ1-1; weak D call: TRBD1 (6 bases). Germline CDR1 is SEHNR and CDR2 is FQNEAQ (reference sequence). CDR3 length: 14 residues. V shed 4 bases and J shed 1 base, with 10 bases lying between them. Written as DNA, the CDR3 is TGTGCCAGCAGCTCAGGGGTTGGGAACACTGAAGCTTTCTTT. Amino acid sequence: CASSSGVGNTEAFF.

The chain has TRBV24-1 and TRBJ2-2; 7 bases match TRBD1. Losses at the gene ends were 3 bases for V and 0 bases for J; bases not matched to a gene: 3. CDR1 and CDR2 (germline): KGHDR, SFDVKD. CDR3 length: 16 amino acids. The CDR3 DNA is TGTGCCACCAGTGATGTACAGGGGACGAACACCGGGGAGCTGTTTTTT. Protein sequence: CATSDVQGTNTGELFF.

The V and J genes are TRBV5-6 and TRBJ2-5; D ambiguous. Looked up from germline, CDR1 is SGHDT and CDR2 is YYEEEE. The CDR3 is 16 amino acids. V was shortened by 1 base and J by 4 bases, with 17 bases between the two germline ends. This chain's CDR3 is CASSLSFLTVGETQYF. CDR3 nucleotides: TGTGCCAGCAGCTTGTCCTTTCTCACAGTCGGAGAGACCCAGTACTTC.

V is TRBV5-1 and J is TRBJ2-5; D gene unclear. Trimming left V 1 base short and J 0 bases short, with 10 bases between. The germline V gene encodes CDR1 SGHRS and CDR2 YFSETQ. This CDR3 is 15 amino acids long. DNA for the CDR3: TGCGCCAGCAGCTTGATGGGCCTGCACCAAGAGACCCAGTACTTC. Its protein product is CASSLMGLHQETQYF.

CDR3 nucleotide sequence: TGTGCCAGTACCCCTCCTGGGACAGCGGGTTCGGTCTACACCTTC. Translated, it gives CASTPPGTAGSVYTF. J is TRBJ1-2 and V is TRBV19, with 7 bases lining up with TRBD1. The junction had 18 bases not matched to a gene; V was cut back by 7 bases and J by 10 bases. This CDR3 region has 15 residues. CDR1 is LNHDA, CDR2 SQIVND, per germline (reference sequence).

This chain links TRBV19 with TRBJ1-5; 9 positions agree with TRBD1. CDR3 length: 17 amino acids. The trim removed 2 bases at V and 4 bases at J, leaving 9 bases unmatched. Germline CDR1 is LNHDA and CDR2 is SQIVND (reference sequence). For the CDR3, the DNA is TGTGCCAGTAGTATAATAGGAGACAGGGGGGGTAATCAGCCCCAGCATTTT. Encoded protein: CASSIIGDRGGNQPQHF.

This clone occurred once. The chain combines TRBV7-3 with TRBJ2-1; no reliable D call. The CDR3 is made up of 13 amino acids. Trimming pared 0 bases from V and 7 bases from J, leaving 7 bases between. Germline CDR1 and CDR2: SGHTA and FQGTGA. CDR3 in DNA: TGTGCCAGCAGCTTAACCCCTCAGAATGAGCAGTTCTTC. It encodes CASSLTPQNEQFF.

This chain connects TRBV7-2 to TRBJ2-7; perhaps TRBD1 as D (5 bases). CDR3 length: 15 amino acids. Germline V gene data show CDR1 as SGHTA and CDR2 as FQGNSA. Trimming stripped 5 bases from V and 2 bases from J, with 16 bases between. CDR3 region: CASSPDISTPYEQYF. The CDR3 DNA is TGTGCCAGCAGCCCGGACATTTCCACCCCCTACGAGCAGTACTTC. Full variable domain (rest looked up from reference TRBV7-2 and TRBJ2-7): GAGVSQSPSNKVTEKGKDVELRCDPISGHTALYWYRQSLGQGLEFLIYFQGNSAPDKSGLPSDRFSAERTGGSVSTLTIQRTQQEDSAVYLCASSPDISTPYEQYFGPGTRLTVT.

At least ten counts were recorded for this clone. The chain has TRBV30 and TRBJ2-7, with 9 bases lining up with TRBD2. V dropped 0 bases and J dropped 6; count of bases not matched to a gene: 6. Germline CDR1 is GTSNPN and CDR2 is SVGIG (reference sequence). The CDR3 extends over 14 amino acids. The CDR3 bases are TGTGCCTGGAGTGTAGGTAGCGGGAGTAGCGAGCAGTACTTC. Translated: CAWSVGSGSSEQYF.

This sequence joins TRBV6-6 and TRBJ1-2; 7 nucleotides align to TRBD1. Germline V gene lookup returns CDR1 MNHNY and CDR2 SVGAGI (reference sequence). J lost 8 bases, V lost 2 bases, and 2 bases had no gene match. The CDR3 runs to 12 residues. The CDR3 spells CASSYDRVGYTF. The CDR3 bases are TGTGCCAGCAGTTACGACAGGGTCGGCTACACCTTC.

This chain connects TRBV28 to TRBJ1-1; no clear D. The V gene lost 11 bases and the J gene lost 3 bases, with 22 bases spanning the gap. Germline V CDR1 and CDR2: MDHEN, SYDVKM. The CDR3 is 15 amino acids. CDR3 region: CASLPGYDLDTEAFF. CDR3 nucleotide sequence: TGTGCCTCCCTCCCCGGGTACGATTTGGACACTGAAGCTTTCTTT. Full variable domain (outside the CDR3, taken from reference TRBV28 and TRBJ1-1): DVKVTQSSRYLVKRTGEKVFLECVQDMDHENMFWYRQDPGLGLRLIYFSYDVKMKEKGDIPEGYSVSREKKERFSLILESASTNQTSMYLCASLPGYDLDTEAFFGQGTRLTVV.

The gene calls are TRBV19 and TRBJ2-7; 10 bases align to TRBD2. The CDR3 loop spans 17 amino acids. The V gene's germline CDR1 is LNHDA and CDR2 SQIVND (reference sequence). V trimming: 3 bases; J trimming: 7 bases; junction bases outside the gene matches: 15. CDR3: CASSIRSLAGELREQYF. CDR3 coding DNA: TGTGCCAGTAGTATTCGGTCGCTAGCGGGAGAGTTGCGGGAGCAGTACTTC. Combining the CDR3 with reference TRBV19 and TRBJ2-7 gives the whole variable domain DGGITQSPKYLFRKEGQNVTLSCEQNLNHDAMYWYRQDPGQGLRLIYYSQIVNDFQKGDIAEGYSVSREKKESFPLTVTSAQKNPTAFYLCASSIRSLAGELREQYFGPGTRLTVT.

This chain connects TRBV11-1 to TRBJ1-1; D gene ambiguous. The V end lost 2 bases, the J end lost 0 bases, and 7 bases lay between the germline ends. This CDR3 contains 14 residues. Germline V lookup: CDR1 SGHAT, CDR2 FQDESV (reference sequence). CDR3 sequence: CASSLRVVNTEAFF. The CDR3 nucleotides read TGTGCCAGCAGCTTACGGGTCGTGAACACTGAAGCTTTCTTT.

V gene TRBV19 combines with J gene TRBJ2-7; 7 positions match TRBD2. Germline V gene data show CDR1 as LNHDA and CDR2 as SQIVND (reference sequence). The V segment lost 4 bases and the J segment 4 bases; nucleotides outside the gene matches: 1. The CDR3 has 12 residues. CDR3 sequence (DNA): TGTGCCAGTAGTACTAGCGGTTACGAGCAGTACTTC. It is translated as CASSTSGYEQYF.

The chain joins TRBV28 to TRBJ2-5; 9 nucleotides match TRBD1. CDR1 MDHEN and CDR2 SYDVKM come from the germline V gene. Germline trimming cut 4 bases from V and 5 bases from J; bases unmatched to any gene: 14. There are 17 residues in the CDR3. The CDR3 is CASSSISGTGRVETQYF. CDR3 nucleotide sequence: TGTGCCAGCAGTTCTATTTCCGGGACAGGGAGGGTGGAGACCCAGTACTTC.

The gene calls are TRBV28 and TRBJ1-2; a weak D match, TRBD1 (5 bases). Looked up from germline, CDR1 is MDHEN and CDR2 is SYDVKM. The CDR3 covers 13 residues. Trimming took off 6 bases at V and 1 base at J, with 9 bases between the two ends. CDR3 region: CASRSGGNYGYTF. The CDR3 DNA sequence: TGTGCCAGCAGGTCGGGGGGTAACTATGGCTACACCTTC.

The CDR3: CAWSVTQGWTDTQYF. CDR3 in DNA: TGTGCCTGGAGTGTAACGCAGGGGTGGACAGATACGCAGTATTTT. The V gene is TRBV30, the J gene TRBJ2-3; weak D call: TRBD1 (6 bases). The CDR3 extends over 15 amino acids. The germline gives CDR1 GTSNPN, CDR2 SVGIG (reference sequence). Trimming stripped 0 bases from V and 3 bases from J, with 13 bases between.

V is TRBV5-4 and J is TRBJ2-3, with D perhaps matching TRBD2 (6 bases). CDR3 length equals 16 residues. Trimming left V 0 bases short and J 3 bases short, with 14 bases between. CDR1 is SGHNT, CDR2 YYREEE, per germline (reference sequence). For the CDR3, the DNA is TGTGCCAGCAGCTTGGGGTCAAGCGGGCTGACAGATACGCAGTATTTT. Amino acid sequence: CASSLGSSGLTDTQYF. The variable domain in full, completed from reference TRBV5-4 and TRBJ2-3, reads ETGVTQSPTHLIKTRGQQVTLRCSSQSGHNTVSWYQQALGQGPQFIFQYYREEENGRGNFPPRFSGLQFPNYSSELNVNALELDDSALYLCASSLGSSGLTDTQYFGPGTRLTVL.

The rearrangement uses TRBV24-1 and TRBJ1-2; TRBD1 matches 8 bases. Trimming took 4 bases from V and 7 from J; bases not matched to a gene: 10. The CDR3 sequence is 15 residues long. Germline loops: CDR1 KGHDR, CDR2 SFDVKD. CDR3 nucleotide sequence: TGTGCCACCAGTGAACCGGGACAGGCTTTTGGTGGCTACACCTTC. Its protein product is CATSEPGQAFGGYTF.